The rows below give T cell receptor beta chains drawn from one sample of a study of T cells in Graves' hyperthyroidism and ophthalmopathy. TCRdb analysed the multiplex PCR reads with MiXCR anew, one entry per CDR3 protein. Of more than 300,000 distinct CDR3 sequences detected, roughly an eighth appear once; the ten largest clones hold 9.2%. Sequenced: blood. Receptor source: a woman younger than 30 with Graves' hyperthyroidism. Each CDR3 is given with its conserved first and last residue. D genes are given only for firm matches. Where a row states a size, it is once, few, many or the class of an expanded clone; other rows omit it.

clone size: many; V gene: TRBV28; J gene: TRBJ1-2; D gene: NA; CDR3 protein: CASRIKDTRGYGYTF; CDR3 DNA: TGTGCCAGCAGAATCAAGGACACCCGGGGCTATGGCTACACCTTC
clone size: many; V gene: TRBV27; J gene: TRBJ1-5; D gene: NA; CDR3 protein: CASSLSSFGADSNQPQHF; CDR3 DNA: TGTGCCAGCAGTTTATCCAGTTTTGGGGCAGATAGCAATCAGCCCCAGCATTTT
clone size: NA; V gene: TRBV5-5; J gene: TRBJ1-1; D gene: TRBD1; CDR3 protein: CASSLDRAPEAFF; CDR3 DNA: TGTGCCAGCAGCCTCGACAGGGCCCCTGAAGCTTTCTTT
clone size: many; V gene: TRBV20-1; J gene: TRBJ2-1; D gene: NA; CDR3 protein: CSGHTGSYNEQFF; CDR3 DNA: TGCAGTGGGCACACCGGCTCCTACAATGAGCAGTTCTTC
clone size: few; V gene: TRBV7-2; J gene: TRBJ2-7; D gene: NA; CDR3 protein: CASSLVTGGIGNSYEQYF; CDR3 DNA: TGTGCCAGCAGCTTAGTGACTGGCGGGATCGGGAACTCCTACGAGCAGTACTTC
clone size: few; V gene: TRBV19; J gene: TRBJ2-2; D gene: TRBD2; CDR3 protein: CASRGEGRTGELFF; CDR3 DNA: TGTGCCAGTAGGGGGGAGGGCCGCACCGGGGAGCTGTTTTTT
clone size: many; V gene: TRBV7-8; J gene: TRBJ2-1; D gene: NA; CDR3 protein: CASSPRRQGNNEQFF; CDR3 DNA: TGTGCCAGCAGCCCAAGGAGGCAGGGGAACAATGAGCAGTTCTTC
clone size: few; V gene: TRBV19; J gene: TRBJ1-6; D gene: NA; CDR3 protein: CASSQYGFGNSPLHF; CDR3 DNA: TGTGCCAGTAGTCAATACGGTTTCGGTAATTCACCCCTCCACTTT
clone size: many; V gene: TRBV12-3/TRBV12-4; J gene: TRBJ1-1; D gene: NA; CDR3 protein: CASSLGLEAFF; CDR3 DNA: TGTGCCAGCAGTTTAGGGCTAGAAGCTTTCTTT
clone size: many; V gene: TRBV12-3/TRBV12-4; J gene: TRBJ2-1; D gene: NA; CDR3 protein: CASSLDKLLYNEQFF; CDR3 DNA: TGTGCCAGCAGTTTAGACAAACTACTATACAATGAGCAGTTCTTC